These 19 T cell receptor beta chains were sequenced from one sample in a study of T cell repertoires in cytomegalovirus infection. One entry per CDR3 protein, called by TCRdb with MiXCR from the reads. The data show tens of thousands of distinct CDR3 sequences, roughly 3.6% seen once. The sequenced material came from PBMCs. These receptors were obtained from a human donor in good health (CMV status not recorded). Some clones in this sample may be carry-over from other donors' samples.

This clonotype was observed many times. This CDR3 reads CASSREGGPQHF. The DNA of the CDR3 is TGTGCCAGCAGTCGAGAGGGTGGGCCCCAGCATTTT. The chain carries TRBV7-2 and TRBJ1-5; D uncertain. Germline-derived CDR1 and CDR2 are SGHTA and FQGNSA. Trimming took 6 bases from V and 9 from J, leaving 12 bases between them. The CDR3 runs to 12 residues.

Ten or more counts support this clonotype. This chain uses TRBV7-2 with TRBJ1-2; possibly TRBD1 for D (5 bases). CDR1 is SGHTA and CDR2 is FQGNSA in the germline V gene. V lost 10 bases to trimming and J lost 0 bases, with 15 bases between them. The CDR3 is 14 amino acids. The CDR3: CATLPGPTNYGYTF. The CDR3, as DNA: TGTGCCACGCTCCCGGGACCGACTAACTATGGCTACACCTTC. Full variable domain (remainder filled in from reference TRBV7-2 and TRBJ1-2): GAGVSQSPSNKVTEKGKDVELRCDPISGHTALYWYRQSLGQGLEFLIYFQGNSAPDKSGLPSDRFSAERTGGSVSTLTIQRTQQEDSAVYLCATLPGPTNYGYTFGSGTRLTVV.

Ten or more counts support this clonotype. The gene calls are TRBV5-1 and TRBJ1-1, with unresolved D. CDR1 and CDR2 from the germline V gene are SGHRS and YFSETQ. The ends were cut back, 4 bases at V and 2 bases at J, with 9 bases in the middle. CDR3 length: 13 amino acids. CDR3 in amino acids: CASSPDKNTEAFF. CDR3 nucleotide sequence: TGCGCCAGCAGCCCTGACAAAAACACTGAAGCTTTCTTT.

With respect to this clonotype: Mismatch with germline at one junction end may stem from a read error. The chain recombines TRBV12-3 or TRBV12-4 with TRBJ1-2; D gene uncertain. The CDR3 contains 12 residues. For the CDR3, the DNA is TGTGCCAACAGTTCGGGCCCCTATGGCTACACCTTC. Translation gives CANSSGPYGYTF.

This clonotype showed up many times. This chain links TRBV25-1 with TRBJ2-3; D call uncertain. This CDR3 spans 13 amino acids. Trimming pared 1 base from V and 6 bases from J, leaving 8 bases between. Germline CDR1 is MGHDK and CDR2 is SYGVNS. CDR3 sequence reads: CASSESRGDTQYF. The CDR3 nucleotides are TGTGCCAGCAGTGAATCTAGAGGTGATACGCAGTATTTT.

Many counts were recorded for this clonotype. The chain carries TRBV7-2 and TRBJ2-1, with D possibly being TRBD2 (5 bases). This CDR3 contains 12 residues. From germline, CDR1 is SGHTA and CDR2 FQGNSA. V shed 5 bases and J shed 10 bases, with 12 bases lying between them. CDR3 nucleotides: TGTGCCAGCAGCCGGGCCGGGAACGAGCAGTTCTTC. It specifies CASSRAGNEQFF.

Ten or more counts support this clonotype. CDR3 residues: CASSRVGRTDTQYF. CDR3 DNA sequence: TGTGCCAGCAGCAGGGTAGGCCGCACAGATACGCAGTATTTT. This chain links TRBV7-2 with TRBJ2-3; D remains unclear. The CDR3 has 14 amino acids. V lost 5 bases, J lost 1 base, and 10 bases lay in between. Per germline, CDR1 SGHTA and CDR2 FQGNSA.

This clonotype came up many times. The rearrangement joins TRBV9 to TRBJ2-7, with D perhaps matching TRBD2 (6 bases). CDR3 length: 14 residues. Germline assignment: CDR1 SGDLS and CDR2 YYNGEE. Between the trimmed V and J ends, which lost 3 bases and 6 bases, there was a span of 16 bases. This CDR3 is CASSEAVGGGEQYF. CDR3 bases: TGTGCCAGCAGCGAGGCGGTGGGGGGAGGCGAGCAGTACTTC. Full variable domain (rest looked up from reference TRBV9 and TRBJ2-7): DSGVTQTPKHLITATGQRVTLRCSPRSGDLSVYWYQQSLDQGLQFLIQYYNGEERAKGNILERFSAQQFPDLHSELNLSSLELGDSALYFCASSEAVGGGEQYFGPGTRLTVT.

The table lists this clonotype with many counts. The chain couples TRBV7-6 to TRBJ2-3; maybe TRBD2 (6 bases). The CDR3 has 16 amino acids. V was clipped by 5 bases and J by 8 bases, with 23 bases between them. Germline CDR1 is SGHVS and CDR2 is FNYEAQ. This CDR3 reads CASSQTASATGSTQYF. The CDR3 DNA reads TGTGCCAGCAGCCAAACGGCTAGCGCTACGGGTTCTACGCAGTATTTT.

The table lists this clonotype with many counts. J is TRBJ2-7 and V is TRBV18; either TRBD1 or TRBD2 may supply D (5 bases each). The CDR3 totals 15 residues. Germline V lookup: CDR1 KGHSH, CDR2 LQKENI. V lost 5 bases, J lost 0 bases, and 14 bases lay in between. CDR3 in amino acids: CASSARDRASYEQYF. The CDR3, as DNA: TGTGCCAGCTCAGCCCGGGACCGGGCCTCCTACGAGCAGTACTTC.

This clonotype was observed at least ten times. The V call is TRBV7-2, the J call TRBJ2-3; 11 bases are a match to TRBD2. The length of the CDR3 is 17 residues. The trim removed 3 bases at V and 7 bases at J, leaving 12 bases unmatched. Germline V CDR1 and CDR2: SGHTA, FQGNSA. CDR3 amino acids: CASSFRLAGTRGNTQYF. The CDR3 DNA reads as TGTGCCAGCAGCTTCAGACTAGCGGGGACCCGGGGAAATACGCAGTATTTT.

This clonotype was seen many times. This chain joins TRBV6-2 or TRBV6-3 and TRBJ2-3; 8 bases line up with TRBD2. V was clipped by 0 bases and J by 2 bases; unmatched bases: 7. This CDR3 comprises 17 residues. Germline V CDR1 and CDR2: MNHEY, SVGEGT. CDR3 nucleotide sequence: TGTGCCAGCAGTTACTCGATACTAGCGGTCTACACAGATACGCAGTATTTT. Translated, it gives CASSYSILAVYTDTQYF.

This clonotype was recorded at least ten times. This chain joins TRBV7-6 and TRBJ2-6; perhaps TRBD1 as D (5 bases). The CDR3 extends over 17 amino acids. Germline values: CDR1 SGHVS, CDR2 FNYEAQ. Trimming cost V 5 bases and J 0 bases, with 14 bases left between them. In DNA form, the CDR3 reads TGTGCCAGCAGCAGTAGACGGCAGGGCTCTGGGGCCAACGTCCTGACTTTC. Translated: CASSSRRQGSGANVLTF.

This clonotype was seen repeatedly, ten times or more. The CDR3 is CASTRALWGEKLFF. Written as DNA, the CDR3 is TGTGCCAGCACCCGTGCCCTTTGGGGTGAAAAACTGTTTTTT. V and J are TRBV12-3 or TRBV12-4 and TRBJ1-4, with D uncertain. The CDR3 is 14 residues long. The V gene lost 7 bases and the J gene lost 7 bases, with 16 bases spanning the gap.

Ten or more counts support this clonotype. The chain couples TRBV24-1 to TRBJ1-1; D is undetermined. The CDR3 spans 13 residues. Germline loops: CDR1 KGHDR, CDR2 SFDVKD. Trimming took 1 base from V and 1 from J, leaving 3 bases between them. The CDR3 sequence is CATSDFGNTEAFF. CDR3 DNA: TGTGCCACCAGTGATTTTGGGAACACTGAAGCTTTCTTT.

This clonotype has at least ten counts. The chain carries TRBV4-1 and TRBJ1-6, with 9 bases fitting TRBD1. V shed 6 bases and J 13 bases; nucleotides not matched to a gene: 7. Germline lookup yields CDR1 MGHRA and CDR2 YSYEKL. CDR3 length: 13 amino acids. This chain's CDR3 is CASRRTGESPLHF. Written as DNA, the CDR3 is TGCGCCAGCAGAAGGACAGGGGAGAGTCCCCTCCACTTT.

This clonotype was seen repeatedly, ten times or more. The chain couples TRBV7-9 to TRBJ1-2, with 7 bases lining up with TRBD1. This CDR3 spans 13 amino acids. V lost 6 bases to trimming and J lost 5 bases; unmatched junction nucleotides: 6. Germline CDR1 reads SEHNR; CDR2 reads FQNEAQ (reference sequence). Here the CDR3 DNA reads TGTGCCAGCAGTTCGGGACAGCTTTATGGCTACACCTTC. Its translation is CASSSGQLYGYTF.

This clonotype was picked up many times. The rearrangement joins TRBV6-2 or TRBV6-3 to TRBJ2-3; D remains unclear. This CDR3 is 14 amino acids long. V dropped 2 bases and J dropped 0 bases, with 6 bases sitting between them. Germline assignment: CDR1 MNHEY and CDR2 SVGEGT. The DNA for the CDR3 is TGTGCCAGCAGTTACGTCGGAAGCACAGATACGCAGTATTTT. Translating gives CASSYVGSTDTQYF.

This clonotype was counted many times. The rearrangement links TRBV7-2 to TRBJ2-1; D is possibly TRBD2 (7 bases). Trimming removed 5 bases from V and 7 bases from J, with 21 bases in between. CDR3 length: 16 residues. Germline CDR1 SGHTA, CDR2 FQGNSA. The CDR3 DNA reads TGTGCCAGCAGCCCCAGACTAGCAGGGGCCCTAAATGAGCAGTTCTTC. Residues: CASSPRLAGALNEQFF. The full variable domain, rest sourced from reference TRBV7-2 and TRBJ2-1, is GAGVSQSPSNKVTEKGKDVELRCDPISGHTALYWYRQSLGQGLEFLIYFQGNSAPDKSGLPSDRFSAERTGGSVSTLTIQRTQQEDSAVYLCASSPRLAGALNEQFFGPGTRLTVL.